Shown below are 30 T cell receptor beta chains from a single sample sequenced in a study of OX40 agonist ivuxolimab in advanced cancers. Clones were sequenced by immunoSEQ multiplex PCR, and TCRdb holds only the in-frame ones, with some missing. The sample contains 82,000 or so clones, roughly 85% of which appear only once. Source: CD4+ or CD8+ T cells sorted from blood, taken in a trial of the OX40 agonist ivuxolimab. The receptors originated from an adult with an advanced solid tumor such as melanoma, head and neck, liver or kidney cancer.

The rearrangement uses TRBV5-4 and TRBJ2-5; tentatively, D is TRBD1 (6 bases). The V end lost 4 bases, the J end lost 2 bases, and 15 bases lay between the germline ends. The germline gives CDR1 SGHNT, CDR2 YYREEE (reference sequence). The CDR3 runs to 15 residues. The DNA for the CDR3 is TGTGCCAGCAGCAACCCGGGACATGTTCAAGAGACCCAGTACTTC. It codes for CASSNPGHVQETQYF.

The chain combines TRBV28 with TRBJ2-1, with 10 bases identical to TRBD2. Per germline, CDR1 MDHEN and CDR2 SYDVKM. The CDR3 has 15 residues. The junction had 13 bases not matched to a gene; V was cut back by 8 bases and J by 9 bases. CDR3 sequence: CASRTQRGGRSEQFF. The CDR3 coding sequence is TGTGCCAGCCGAACCCAGCGGGGGGGACGTAGTGAGCAGTTCTTC.

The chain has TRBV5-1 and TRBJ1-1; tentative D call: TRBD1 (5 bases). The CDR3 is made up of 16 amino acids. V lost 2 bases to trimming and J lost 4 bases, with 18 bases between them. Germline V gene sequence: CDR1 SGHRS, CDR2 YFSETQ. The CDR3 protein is CASSFPNGGISTEAFF. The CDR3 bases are TGCGCCAGCAGCTTCCCCAACGGGGGTATATCCACTGAAGCTTTCTTT.

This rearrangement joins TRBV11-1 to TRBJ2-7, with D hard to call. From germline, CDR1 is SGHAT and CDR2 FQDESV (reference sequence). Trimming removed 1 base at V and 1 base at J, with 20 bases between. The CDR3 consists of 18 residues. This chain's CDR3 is CASSLERAGSLRSYEQYF. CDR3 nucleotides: TGTGCCAGCAGCTTAGAAAGGGCAGGTTCTCTTCGGTCCTACGAGCAGTACTTC.

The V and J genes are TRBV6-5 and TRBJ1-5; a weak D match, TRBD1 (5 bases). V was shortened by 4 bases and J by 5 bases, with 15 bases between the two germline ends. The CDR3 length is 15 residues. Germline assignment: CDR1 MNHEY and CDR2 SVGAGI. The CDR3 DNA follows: TGTGCCAGCAGTTTGTCACCGGGACGGGATCAGCCCCAGCATTTT. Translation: CASSLSPGRDQPQHF.

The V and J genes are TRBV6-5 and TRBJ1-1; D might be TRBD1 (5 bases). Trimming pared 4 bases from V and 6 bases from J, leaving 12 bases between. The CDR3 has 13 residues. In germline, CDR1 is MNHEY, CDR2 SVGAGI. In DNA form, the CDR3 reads TGTGCCAGCAGTTGGGGACCGGGCGCTGAAGCTTTCTTT. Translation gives CASSWGPGAEAFF.

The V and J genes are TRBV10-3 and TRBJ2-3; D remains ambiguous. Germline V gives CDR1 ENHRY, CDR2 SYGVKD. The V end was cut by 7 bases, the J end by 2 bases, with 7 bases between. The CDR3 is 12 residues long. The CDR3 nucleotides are TGTGCCATCATGACTGCCACAGATACGCAGTATTTT. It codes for CAIMTATDTQYF.

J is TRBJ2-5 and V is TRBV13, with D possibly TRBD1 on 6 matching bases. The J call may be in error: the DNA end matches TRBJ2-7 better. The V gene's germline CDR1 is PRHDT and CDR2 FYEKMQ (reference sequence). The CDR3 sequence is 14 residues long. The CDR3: CASSLGDSLYEQYF. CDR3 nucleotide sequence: TGTGCCAGCAGCTTAGGGGACAGCCTCTACGAGCAGTACTTC.

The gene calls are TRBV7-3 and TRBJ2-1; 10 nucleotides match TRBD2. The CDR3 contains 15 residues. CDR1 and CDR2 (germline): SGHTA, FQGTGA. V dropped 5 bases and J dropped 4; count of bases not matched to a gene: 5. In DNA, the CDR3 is TGTGCCAGCAGCCGGACTAGCGGAAGATACAATGAGCAGTTCTTC. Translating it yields CASSRTSGRYNEQFF.

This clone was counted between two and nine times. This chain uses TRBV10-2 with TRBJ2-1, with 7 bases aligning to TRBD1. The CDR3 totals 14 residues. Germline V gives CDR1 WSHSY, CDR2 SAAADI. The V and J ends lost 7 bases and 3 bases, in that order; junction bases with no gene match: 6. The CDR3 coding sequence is TGCGCCAGCACCGCGACAGGGCACTACAATGAGCAGTTCTTC. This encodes CASTATGHYNEQFF.

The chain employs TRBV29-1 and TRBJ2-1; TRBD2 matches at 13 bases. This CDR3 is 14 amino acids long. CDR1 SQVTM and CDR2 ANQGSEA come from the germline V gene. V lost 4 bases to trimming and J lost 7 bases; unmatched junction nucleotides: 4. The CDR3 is CSVGTSGGINEQFF. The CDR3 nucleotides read TGCAGCGTTGGGACTAGCGGGGGAATAAATGAGCAGTTCTTC.

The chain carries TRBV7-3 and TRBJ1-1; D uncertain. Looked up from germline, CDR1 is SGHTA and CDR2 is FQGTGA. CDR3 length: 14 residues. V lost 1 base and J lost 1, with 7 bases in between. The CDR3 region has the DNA TGTGCCAGCAGCTTAATGTCACAGAACACTGAAGCTTTCTTT. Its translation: CASSLMSQNTEAFF.

The CDR3 sequence: CASSSGLGANYGYTF. The CDR3 nucleotides read TGCGCCAGCAGCTCGGGTCTTGGGGCAAATTATGGCTACACCTTC. The V call is TRBV5-1, the J call TRBJ1-2, with a possible D match to TRBD1 (5 bases). Trimming pared 3 bases from V and 5 bases from J, leaving 17 bases between. Germline lookup yields CDR1 SGHRS and CDR2 YFSETQ. This CDR3 comprises 15 residues.

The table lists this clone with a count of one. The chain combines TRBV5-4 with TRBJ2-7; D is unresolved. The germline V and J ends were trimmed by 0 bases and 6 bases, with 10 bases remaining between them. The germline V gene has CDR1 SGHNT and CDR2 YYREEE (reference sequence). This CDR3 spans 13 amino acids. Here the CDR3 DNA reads TGTGCCAGCAGCTTGGGGGATAGGAGCGAGCAGTACTTC. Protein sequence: CASSLGDRSEQYF. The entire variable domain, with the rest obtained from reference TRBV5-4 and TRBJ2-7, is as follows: ETGVTQSPTHLIKTRGQQVTLRCSSQSGHNTVSWYQQALGQGPQFIFQYYREEENGRGNFPPRFSGLQFPNYSSELNVNALELDDSALYLCASSLGDRSEQYFGPGTRLTVT.

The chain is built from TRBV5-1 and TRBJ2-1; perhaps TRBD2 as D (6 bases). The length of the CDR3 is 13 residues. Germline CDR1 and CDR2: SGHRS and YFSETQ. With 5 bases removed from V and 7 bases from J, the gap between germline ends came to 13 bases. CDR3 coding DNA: TGCGCCAGCAGGGAGGGCCCGGGGAATGAGCAGTTCTTC. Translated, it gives CASREGPGNEQFF.

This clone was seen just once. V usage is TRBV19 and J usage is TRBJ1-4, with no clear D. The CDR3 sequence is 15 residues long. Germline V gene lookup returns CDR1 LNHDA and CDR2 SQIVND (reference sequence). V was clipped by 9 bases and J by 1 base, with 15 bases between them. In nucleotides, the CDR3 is TGTGCCAGCCTGGACGGGCGGGGAACTAATGAAAAACTGTTTTTT. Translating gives CASLDGRGTNEKLFF.

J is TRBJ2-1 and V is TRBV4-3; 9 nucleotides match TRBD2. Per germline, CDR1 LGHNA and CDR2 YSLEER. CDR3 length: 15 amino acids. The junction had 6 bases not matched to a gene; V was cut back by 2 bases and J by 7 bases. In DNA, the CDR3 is TGCGCCAGCAGCCAATCGCGGGGGGGGTGGAATGAGCAGTTCTTC. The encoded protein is CASSQSRGGWNEQFF.

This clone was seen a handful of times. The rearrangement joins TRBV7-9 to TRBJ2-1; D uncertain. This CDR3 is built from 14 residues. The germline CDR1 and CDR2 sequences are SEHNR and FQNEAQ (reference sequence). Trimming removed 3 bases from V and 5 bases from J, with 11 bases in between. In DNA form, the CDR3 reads TGTGCCAGCAGCTTCTCCACCGAGAACAATGAGCAGTTCTTC. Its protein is CASSFSTENNEQFF.

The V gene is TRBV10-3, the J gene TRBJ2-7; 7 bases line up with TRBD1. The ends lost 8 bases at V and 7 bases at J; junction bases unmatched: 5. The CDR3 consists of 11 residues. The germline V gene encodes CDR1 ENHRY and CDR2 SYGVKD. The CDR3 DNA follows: TGTGCCATCTCTAGACAGGGTGAGCAGTACTTC. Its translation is CAISRQGEQYF.

The CDR3 is CASSREGGGYTGELFF. DNA of the CDR3: TGTGCCAGCAGCCGAGAGGGGGGAGGGTACACCGGGGAGCTGTTTTTT. This chain links TRBV7-2 with TRBJ2-2, with D possibly matching TRBD2 (7 bases). Trimming took off 5 bases at V and 3 bases at J, with 16 bases between the two ends. The germline V gene has CDR1 SGHTA and CDR2 FQGNSA. The CDR3 contains 16 residues.

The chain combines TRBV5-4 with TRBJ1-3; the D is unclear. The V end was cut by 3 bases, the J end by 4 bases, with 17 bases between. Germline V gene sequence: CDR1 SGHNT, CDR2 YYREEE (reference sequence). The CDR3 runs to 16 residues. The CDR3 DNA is TGTGCCAGCAGCTCGGACGGGCCCCGAGGAGGAAACACCATATATTTT. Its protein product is CASSSDGPRGGNTIYF. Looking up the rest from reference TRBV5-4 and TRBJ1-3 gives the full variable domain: ETGVTQSPTHLIKTRGQQVTLRCSSQSGHNTVSWYQQALGQGPQFIFQYYREEENGRGNFPPRFSGLQFPNYSSELNVNALELDDSALYLCASSSDGPRGGNTIYFGEGSWLTVV.

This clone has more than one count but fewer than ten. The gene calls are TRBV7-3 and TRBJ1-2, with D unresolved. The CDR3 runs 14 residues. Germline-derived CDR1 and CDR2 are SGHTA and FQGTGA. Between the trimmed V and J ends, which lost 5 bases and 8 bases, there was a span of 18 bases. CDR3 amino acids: CASSSLRLARGYTF. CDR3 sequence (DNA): TGTGCCAGCAGCAGCCTCCGTTTAGCAAGAGGCTACACCTTC.

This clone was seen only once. The DNA of the CDR3 is TGTGCCAGCAGGGGAGAGGGGTATGAGCAGTTCTTC. Protein: CASRGEGYEQFF. The chain couples TRBV28 to TRBJ2-1; D possibly uses TRBD1 or TRBD2 (5 bases each). The CDR3 contains 12 residues. Germline lookup yields CDR1 MDHEN and CDR2 SYDVKM. Trimming took 6 bases from V and 8 from J, leaving 11 bases between them.

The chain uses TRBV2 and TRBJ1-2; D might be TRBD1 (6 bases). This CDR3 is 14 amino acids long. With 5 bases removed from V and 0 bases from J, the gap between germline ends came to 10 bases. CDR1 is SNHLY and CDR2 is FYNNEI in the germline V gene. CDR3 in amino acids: CASSLTGTNYGYTF. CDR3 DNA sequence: TGTGCCAGCAGTCTGACAGGCACTAACTATGGCTACACCTTC.

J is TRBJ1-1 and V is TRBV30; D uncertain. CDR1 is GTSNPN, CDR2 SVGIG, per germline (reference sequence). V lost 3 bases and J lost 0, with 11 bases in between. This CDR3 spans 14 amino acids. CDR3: CAWSPTVMNTEAFF. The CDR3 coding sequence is TGTGCCTGGAGCCCCACAGTCATGAACACTGAAGCTTTCTTT.

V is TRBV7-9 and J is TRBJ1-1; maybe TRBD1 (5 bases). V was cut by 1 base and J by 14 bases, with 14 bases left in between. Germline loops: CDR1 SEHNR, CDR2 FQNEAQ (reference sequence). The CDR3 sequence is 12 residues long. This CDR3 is CASSLEGFVLFF. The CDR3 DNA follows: TGTGCCAGCAGCTTAGAGGGGTTTGTGCTATTCTTT.

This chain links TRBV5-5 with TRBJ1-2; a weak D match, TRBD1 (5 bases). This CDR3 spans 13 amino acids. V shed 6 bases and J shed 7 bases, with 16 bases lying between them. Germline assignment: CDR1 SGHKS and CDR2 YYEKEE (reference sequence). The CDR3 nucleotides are TGTGCCAGCATCCCGACGGGGGAGGGTGGCTACACCTTC. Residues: CASIPTGEGGYTF.

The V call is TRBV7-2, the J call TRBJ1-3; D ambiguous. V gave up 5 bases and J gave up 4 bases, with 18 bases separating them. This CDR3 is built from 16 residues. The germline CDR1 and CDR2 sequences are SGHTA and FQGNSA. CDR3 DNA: TGTGCCAGCAGCCCGAGCTACTCTGCGGGGGGAAACACCATATATTTT. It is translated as CASSPSYSAGGNTIYF.

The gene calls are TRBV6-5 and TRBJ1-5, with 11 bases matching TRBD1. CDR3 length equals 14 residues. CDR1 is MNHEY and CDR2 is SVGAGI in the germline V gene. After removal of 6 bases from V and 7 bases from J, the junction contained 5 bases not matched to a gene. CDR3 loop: CASSRGTGGQPQHF. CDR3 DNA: TGTGCCAGCAGCCGAGGGACAGGGGGGCAGCCCCAGCATTTT.

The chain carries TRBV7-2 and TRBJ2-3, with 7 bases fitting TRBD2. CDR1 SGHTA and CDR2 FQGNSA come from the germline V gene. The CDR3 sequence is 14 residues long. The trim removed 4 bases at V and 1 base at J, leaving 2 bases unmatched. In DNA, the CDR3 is TGTGCCAGCAGCTGGGGAGGGGGCACAGATACGCAGTATTTT. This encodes CASSWGGGTDTQYF.